The sequence of this T cell receptor (beta chain) was determined in a study of technical replicates of blood from four donors. Profiling relied on immunoSEQ multiplex PCR, and the TCRdb table lists in-frame clones only, not all of them. The repertoire consists of 50,000 to 70,000 clones, with about 95% occurring once and the leading ten covering 2.5% to 3.5%. V shed 2 bases, J shed 7 bases, and the junction held 13 bases outside the gene matches. CDR3 size: 17 residues. The V gene's germline CDR1 is LGHNT and CDR2 FRNRAP. V usage is TRBV12-5 and J usage is TRBJ2-7, with 11 bases identical to TRBD2. Sequenced: PBMCs. This TCR came from a human donor in good health. Some clones in this sample may be carry-over from other donors' samples. For the CDR3, the DNA is TGTGCTAGTGGTTTGACTCGACTAGCGGGGAACCTTGGGGAGCAGTACTTC. Its protein product is CASGLTRLAGNLGEQYF.